This T cell receptor (beta chain) is from a study of T cell responses to AZD1222 COVID-19 vaccine. TCRdb keeps only in-frame clones here, not all; method: immunoSEQ multiplex PCR. Here the sample spans about 120,000 clones, 75% to 90% being singletons. Trimming removed 6 bases from V and 0 bases from J, with 18 bases in between. The CDR3 extends over 17 amino acids. Germline assignment: CDR1 WNHNN and CDR2 SYGVQD (reference sequence). The sequence came from an adult in good health. The sample consisted of peripheral blood, taken on day 0 of AZD1222 vaccination. The chain has TRBV10-1 and TRBJ1-3; weak D call: TRBD1 (5 bases). CDR3 nucleotides: TGCGCCAGCAGAGTGATTGACGGGGGGGGCTCTGGAAACACCATATATTTT. Encoded protein: CASRVIDGGGSGNTIYF.